This T cell receptor (beta chain) was sequenced for a study of identical twins. TCRdb used MiXCR to reprocess the 5' RACE reads, holding one entry per CDR3 protein. The sample lists some 97,000 distinct CDR3 sequences; 5.9% were seen once. At least ten counts were recorded for this clonotype. The clonotype was recovered from a woman in her fifties or sixties in good health. Material: memory T cells sorted from blood.

This chain's CDR3 is CASRPYGDRQYNEQFF. The CDR3 region has the DNA TGTGCCAGCAGACCTTACGGAGACCGACAATACAATGAGCAGTTCTTC. V is TRBV27 and J is TRBJ2-1; D is unclear. The CDR3 has 16 residues. Germline CDR1 and CDR2: MNHEY and SMNVEV (reference sequence). V lost 6 bases and J lost 4, with 19 bases in between.